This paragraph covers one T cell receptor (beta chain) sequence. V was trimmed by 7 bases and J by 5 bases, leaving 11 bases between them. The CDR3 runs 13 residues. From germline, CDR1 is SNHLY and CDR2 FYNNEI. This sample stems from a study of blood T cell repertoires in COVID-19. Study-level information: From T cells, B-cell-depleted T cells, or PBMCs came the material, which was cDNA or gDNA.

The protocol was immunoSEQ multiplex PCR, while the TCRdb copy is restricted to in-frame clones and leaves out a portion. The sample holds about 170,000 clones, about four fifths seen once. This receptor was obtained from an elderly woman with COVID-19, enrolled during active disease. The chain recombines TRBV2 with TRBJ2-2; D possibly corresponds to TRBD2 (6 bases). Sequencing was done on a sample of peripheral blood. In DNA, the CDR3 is TGTGCCAGCAACACAGGAGGGACCGGGGAGCTGTTTTTT. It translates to CASNTGGTGELFF.